This is a list of T cell receptor beta chains from one sample in a study of cytomegalovirus exposure and HLA in healthy donors. Using immunoSEQ multiplex PCR, the repertoire was profiled, and TCRdb retains in-frame clones only, with some absent. This table has roughly 120,000 clones, about 84% appearing once. The specimen sequenced was PBMCs. These receptors all come from a middle-aged man in good health and CMV-seronegative. Both conserved end residues are part of each CDR3. D genes are given only for firm matches. Size is omitted from some rows. Given values are once, few, many or a class for expanded clones.

d_call	v_call	clone_size	j_call	cdr3_nt	cdr3_aa
.	TRBV9	.	TRBJ2-1	TGTGCCAGCAGCGTAGACGGCGGGGCCTACAATGAGCAGTTCTTC	CASSVDGGAYNEQFF
.	TRBV5-4	few	TRBJ1-6	TGTGCCAGCAGACTCAGCACAGGTAGTTCTTCACCCCTCCACTTT	CASRLSTGSSSPLHF
.	TRBV11-3	.	TRBJ2-7	TGTGCCAGCAGCGTAGGGGCAGCCTACGAGCAGTACTTC	CASSVGAAYEQYF
.	TRBV19	.	TRBJ2-7	TGTGCCAGCACCAAGGGGGGGGACAAGCCATACGAGCAGTACTTC	CASTKGGDKPYEQYF
TRBD2	TRBV5-4	.	TRBJ2-1	TGTGCCAGCAGCTCGGGACTAGCGGGGGGGCATTTGTCCGGTGAGCAGTTCTTC	CASSSGLAGGHLSGEQFF
.	TRBV4-2	once	TRBJ2-1	TGTGCCAGCAGCCAAACACAACATGGGACATTCGGCTCCTACAATGAGCAGTTCTTC	CASSQTQHGTFGSYNEQFF
.	TRBV6-6	.	TRBJ1-6	TGTGCCAGCACACCTGGACCCAGGGATTCACCCCTCCACTTT	CASTPGPRDSPLHF
TRBD1	TRBV27	.	TRBJ2-2	TGTGCCAGCAGTTTATTGGACAGGGCCATCGGGGAGCTGTTTTTT	CASSLLDRAIGELFF
TRBD1	TRBV5-1	.	TRBJ2-3	TGCGCCAGCAGACAAGTCGAAGGGGGCGCGGATACGCAGTATTTT	CASRQVEGGADTQYF
.	TRBV4-3	.	TRBJ2-3	TGCGCCAGCAGCCAAGAATGGTTCAGAAGCACAGATACGCAGTATTTT	CASSQEWFRSTDTQYF
TRBD1	TRBV5-4	.	TRBJ2-3	TGTGCCAGCAGCTTCCCCTGGGGTGGACACAGGGGAAAAGATACGCAGTATTTT	CASSFPWGGHRGKDTQYF
TRBD2	TRBV4-2	.	TRBJ2-1	TGTGCCAGCAGCCGGACTAGCGGGGGGGCCACTCACAATGAGCAGTTCTTC	CASSRTSGGATHNEQFF
TRBD1	TRBV7-6	.	TRBJ1-6	TGTGCCAGCAGCCTATTGACAGGGGCACCCCTCCACTTT	CASSLLTGAPLHF
.	TRBV18	.	TRBJ1-5	TGTGCCAGCTCACCATTATCGGATCAGCCCCAGCATTTT	CASSPLSDQPQHF
.	TRBV11-2	.	TRBJ2-5	TGTGCCAGCAGCTTAGTCGAGGGCTCAGAGACCCAGTACTTC	CASSLVEGSETQYF
.	TRBV18	.	TRBJ1-1	TGTGCCAGCTCCTTCCAACGAGAGGCGAACACTGAAGCTTTCTTT	CASSFQREANTEAFF
.	TRBV5-4	.	TRBJ2-3	TGTGCCAGCAGCTTGGGGGCCAGAAACACAGATACGCAGTATTTT	CASSLGARNTDTQYF
TRBD1	TRBV5-1	.	TRBJ2-1	TGCGCCAGCAGCCAGGACAGGGGAAACAATGAGCAGTTCTTC	CASSQDRGNNEQFF
TRBD1	TRBV5-1	.	TRBJ1-4	TGCGCCAGCAGCAAGGGACAGGGCGGTGAAAAACTGTTTTTT	CASSKGQGGEKLFF
.	TRBV6-5	.	TRBJ2-1	TGTGCCAGCAGTACTCCCCGTCGGGGGTTTGATGGGCAGTTCTTC	CASSTPRRGFDGQFF
TRBD1	TRBV7-9	.	TRBJ2-7	TGTGCCAGCAGTCAAACCAGGGGGTCAGGTTATGCGCAGTACTTC	CASSQTRGSGYAQYF
.	TRBV30	.	TRBJ2-2	TGTGCCTGGAGTGTACTCGGCGGGGCTGACACCGGGGAGCTGTTTTTT	CAWSVLGGADTGELFF
.	TRBV30	.	TRBJ2-2	TGTGCCTGGAGTATGCCGGAGGGCACCGGGGAGCTGTTTTTT	CAWSMPEGTGELFF
.	TRBV27	once	TRBJ1-2	TGTGCCAGCAGTTTAACAGGGAGCTATGGCTACACCTTC	CASSLTGSYGYTF
.	TRBV5-1	.	TRBJ1-1	TGCGCCAGCAGCTTGGCCGGGCAGGGATACGCTGAAGCTTTCTTT	CASSLAGQGYAEAFF
TRBD1	TRBV6-5	.	TRBJ1-1	TGTGCCAGCAGCAATGGACAGGGTGGGTCTGAAGCTTTCTTT	CASSNGQGGSEAFF
.	TRBV5-6	.	TRBJ1-3	TGTGCCAGCAGCTTGTCAGGGGGAAACACCATATATTTT	CASSLSGGNTIYF
.	TRBV19	.	TRBJ2-7	TGTGCCAGTAGTATAGCGCGGGATTACGAGCAGTACTTC	CASSIARDYEQYF
.	TRBV2	few	TRBJ2-2	TGTGCCAGCAACTTAGACAGTAACACCGGGGAGCTGTTTTTT	CASNLDSNTGELFF
.	TRBV10-3	few	TRBJ1-6	TGTGCCATCAGCCCGACAGCGATCTATAATTCACCCCTCCACTTT	CAISPTAIYNSPLHF
TRBD1	TRBV18	few	TRBJ1-4	TGTGCCAGCTCACCTCAGGGGGCAACTAATGAAAAACTGTTTTTT	CASSPQGATNEKLFF
TRBD1	TRBV7-8	few	TRBJ1-1	TGTGCCAGCAGCTTCGGACAGGGATTTACTGAAGCTTTCTTT	CASSFGQGFTEAFF
TRBD1	TRBV7-9	.	TRBJ2-7	TGTGCCAGCAGCTTAGGTGAGGGACAGAACACCCTCGAGCAGTACTTC	CASSLGEGQNTLEQYF
.	TRBV30	.	TRBJ2-7	TGTGCCTGGAGTGCAGGCACAGCCGCCTACGAGCAGTACTTC	CAWSAGTAAYEQYF
TRBD1	TRBV28	.	TRBJ2-7	TGTGCCAGCCTCTTAGGACAGGGGTATGACTACGAGCAGTACTTC	CASLLGQGYDYEQYF
.	TRBV12-5	.	TRBJ2-2	TGTGCTAGTGACGAGGCAGGGGGGACCGGGGAGCTGTTTTTT	CASDEAGGTGELFF
.	TRBV6-6	.	TRBJ1-3	TGTGCCAGCAGAAACCCCACAGGCGGCAGGCGAAACACCATATATTTT	CASRNPTGGRRNTIYF
.	TRBV6-1	.	TRBJ1-5	TGTGCCAGCAGCCGCGGAAGGAATCAGCCCCAGCATTTT	CASSRGRNQPQHF
TRBD1	TRBV4-1	.	TRBJ2-1	TGCGCCAGCAGCTCCCGGGACAGCTCCTACAATGAGCAGCTCTTC	CASSSRDSSYNEQLF
.	TRBV7-2	.	TRBJ1-5	TGTGCCAGCAGCTTAGGTCAGGCCTTTAGCAATCAGCCCCAGCATTTT	CASSLGQAFSNQPQHF
TRBD1	TRBV6-5	.	TRBJ2-7	TGTGCCAGCAGTTACTCAGGGACAGGGATTTACGAGCAGTACTTC	CASSYSGTGIYEQYF
TRBD1	TRBV7-2	.	TRBJ2-3	TGTGCCAGCAGCTTAGTCCCGACAGGGGGCCTGACAGATACGCAGTATTTT	CASSLVPTGGLTDTQYF
.	TRBV9	.	TRBJ1-6	TGTGCCAGCAGCGGCGGGAGGGGGGTTTCACCCCTCCACTTT	CASSGGRGVSPLHF